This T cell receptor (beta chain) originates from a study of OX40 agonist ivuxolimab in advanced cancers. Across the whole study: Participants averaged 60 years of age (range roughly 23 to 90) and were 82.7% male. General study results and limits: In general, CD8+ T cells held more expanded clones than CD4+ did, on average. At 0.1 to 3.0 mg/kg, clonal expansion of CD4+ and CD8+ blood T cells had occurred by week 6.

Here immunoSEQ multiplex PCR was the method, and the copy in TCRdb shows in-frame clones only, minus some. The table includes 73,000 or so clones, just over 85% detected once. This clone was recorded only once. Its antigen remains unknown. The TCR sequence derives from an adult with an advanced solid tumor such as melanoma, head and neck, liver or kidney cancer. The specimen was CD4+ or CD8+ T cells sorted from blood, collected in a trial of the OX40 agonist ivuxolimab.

The CDR3 DNA follows: TGTGCCACCAGCAGGGGGCCCCGACAGGGGAACACTGAAGCTTTCTTT. Its protein is CATSRGPRQGNTEAFF. The J gene is TRBJ1-1, the V gene TRBV15; 7 nucleotides agree with TRBD1. The CDR3 covers 16 residues. V lost 3 bases to trimming and J lost 1 base; unmatched junction nucleotides: 8. Germline assignment: CDR1 LNHNV and CDR2 YYDKDF (reference sequence).